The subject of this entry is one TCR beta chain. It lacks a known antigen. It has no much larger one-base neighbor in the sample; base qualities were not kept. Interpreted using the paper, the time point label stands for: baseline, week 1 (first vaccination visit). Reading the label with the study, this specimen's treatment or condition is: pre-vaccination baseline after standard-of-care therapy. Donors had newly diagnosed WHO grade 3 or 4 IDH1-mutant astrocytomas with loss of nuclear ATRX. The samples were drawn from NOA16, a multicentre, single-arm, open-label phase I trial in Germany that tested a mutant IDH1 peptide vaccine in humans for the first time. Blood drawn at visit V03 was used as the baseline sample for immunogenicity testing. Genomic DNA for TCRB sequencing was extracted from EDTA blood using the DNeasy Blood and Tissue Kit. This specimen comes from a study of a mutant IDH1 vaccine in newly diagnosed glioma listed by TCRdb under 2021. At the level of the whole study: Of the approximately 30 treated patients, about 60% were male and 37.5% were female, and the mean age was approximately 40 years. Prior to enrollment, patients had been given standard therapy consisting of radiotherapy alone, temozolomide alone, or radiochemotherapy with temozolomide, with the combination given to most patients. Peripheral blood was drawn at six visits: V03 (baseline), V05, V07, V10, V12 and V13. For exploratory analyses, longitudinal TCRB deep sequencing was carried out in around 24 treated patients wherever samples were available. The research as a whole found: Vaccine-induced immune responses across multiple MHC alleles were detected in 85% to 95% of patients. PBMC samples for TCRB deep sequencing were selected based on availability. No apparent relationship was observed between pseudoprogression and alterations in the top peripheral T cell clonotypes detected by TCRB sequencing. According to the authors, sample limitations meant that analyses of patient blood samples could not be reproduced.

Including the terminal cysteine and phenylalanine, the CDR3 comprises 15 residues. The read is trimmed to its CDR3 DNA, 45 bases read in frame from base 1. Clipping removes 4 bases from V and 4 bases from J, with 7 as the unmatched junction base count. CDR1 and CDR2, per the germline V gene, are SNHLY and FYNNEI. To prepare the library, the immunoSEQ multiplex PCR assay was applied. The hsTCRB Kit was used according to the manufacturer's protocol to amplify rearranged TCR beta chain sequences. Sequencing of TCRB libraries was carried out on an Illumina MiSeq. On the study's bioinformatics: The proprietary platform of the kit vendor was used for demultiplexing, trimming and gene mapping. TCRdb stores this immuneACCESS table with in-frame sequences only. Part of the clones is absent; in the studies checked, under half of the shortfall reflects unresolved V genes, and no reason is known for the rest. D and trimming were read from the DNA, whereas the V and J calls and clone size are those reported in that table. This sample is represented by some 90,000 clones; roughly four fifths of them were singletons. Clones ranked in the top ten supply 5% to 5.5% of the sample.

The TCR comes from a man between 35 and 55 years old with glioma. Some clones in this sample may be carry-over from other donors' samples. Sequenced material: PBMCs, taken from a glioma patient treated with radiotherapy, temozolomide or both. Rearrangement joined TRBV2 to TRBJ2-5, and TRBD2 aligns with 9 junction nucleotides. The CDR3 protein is CASSGRGLAPETQYF. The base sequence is TGTGCCAGCAGTGGCCGGGGACTAGCCCCAGAGACCCAGTACTTC.